This TCR beta chain appears in the sequencing data of a study of blood T cells in healthy people across ages. Study-wide points: A strong correlation between TCR beta diversity and naive T cell percentage was seen. Age showed a roughly linear inverse relationship with TCR beta diversity per million T cells.

Total RNA extraction produced at least 5.5 micrograms (per sample) for the study. Together with a sample-barcoded 5' primer, a J-beta primer mix was included in a second PCR lasting about 7 to 11 cycles. Each cDNA molecule carried a tag from a template-switch adaptor that contained 12 random nucleotides. TCRdb processed the 5' RACE reads anew with MiXCR; each CDR3 protein has one entry. The profile covers hundreds of thousands of distinct CDR3 sequences, with 32% appearing a single time and about 16% taken by the ten largest. The CDR3 is 15 residues long. Per the germline V gene, CDR1 is DFQATT and CDR2 is SNEGSKA (reference sequence). The V end was cut by 7 bases, the J end by 1 base, with 18 bases between. This clonotype was observed at least ten times. Its cognate antigen is unknown.

Material for sequencing was blood. The clonotype comes from a woman of 80 years or more in good health. This sequence joins TRBV20-1 and TRBJ2-3; D ambiguous. In nucleotides, the CDR3 is TGCAGTGTTAAGAGACGTTTACGGCGCACAGATACGCAGTATTTT. This encodes CSVKRRLRRTDTQYF.